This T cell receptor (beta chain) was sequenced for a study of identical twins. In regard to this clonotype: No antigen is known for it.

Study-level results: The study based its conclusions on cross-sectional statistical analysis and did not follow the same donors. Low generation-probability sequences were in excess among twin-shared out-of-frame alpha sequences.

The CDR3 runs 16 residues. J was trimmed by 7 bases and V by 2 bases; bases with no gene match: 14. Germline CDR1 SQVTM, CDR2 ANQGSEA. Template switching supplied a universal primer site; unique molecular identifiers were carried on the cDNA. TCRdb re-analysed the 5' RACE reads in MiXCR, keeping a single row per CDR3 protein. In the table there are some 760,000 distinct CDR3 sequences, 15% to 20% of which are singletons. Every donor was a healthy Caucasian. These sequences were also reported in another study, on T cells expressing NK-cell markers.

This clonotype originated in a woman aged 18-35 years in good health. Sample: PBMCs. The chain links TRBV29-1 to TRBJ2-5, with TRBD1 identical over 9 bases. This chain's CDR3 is CSVELARTGGLGTQYF. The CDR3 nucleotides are TGCAGCGTTGAACTGGCCCGAACAGGGGGCTTGGGGACCCAGTACTTC.